The 17 T cell receptor beta chains below all came from one sample that was sequenced in a study of long-term antiretroviral therapy in people with HIV. It was version v3.0 of the immunoSEQ assay that was run at survey level. Profiled with immunoSEQ multiplex PCR; TCRdb holds only in-frame clones, not every one. The table has tens of thousands of clones, 86% seen once. The starting material was unsorted PBMCs, obtained 1.2 years after starting antiretroviral therapy. The receptors stem from a man over 45 with HIV.

The J gene is TRBJ1-4, the V gene TRBV5-6; TRBD1 matches at 8 bases. CDR3 length: 16 residues. V lost 4 bases to trimming and J lost 6 bases; unmatched junction nucleotides: 11. Germline V lookup: CDR1 SGHDT, CDR2 YYEEEE. The CDR3 DNA reads as TGTGCCAGCAGCCCCCGTCCCGGGACAGGTCATGAAAAACTGTTTTTT. Translation: CASSPRPGTGHEKLFF. Using reference TRBV5-6 and TRBJ1-4 for the parts outside the CDR3, the full variable domain is DAGVTQSPTHLIKTRGQQVTLRCSPKSGHDTVSWYQQALGQGPQFIFQYYEEEERQRGNFPDRFSGHQFPNYSSELNVNALLLGDSALYLCASSPRPGTGHEKLFFGSGTQLSVL.

The chain couples TRBV7-2 to TRBJ2-3, with 7 bases matching TRBD2. CDR1 SGHTA and CDR2 FQGNSA come from the germline V gene. J gave up 2 bases and V 5 bases, and 4 bases lay outside the gene matches. The CDR3 totals 14 residues. DNA for the CDR3: TGTGCCAGCAGCAGGACTAGGGACACAGATACGCAGTATTTT. This encodes CASSRTRDTDTQYF.

This sequence joins TRBV18 and TRBJ1-5; D is perhaps TRBD1 (5 bases). The CDR3 runs 17 residues. Germline loops: CDR1 KGHSH, CDR2 LQKENI. The germline V and J ends were trimmed by 2 bases and 0 bases, with 14 bases remaining between them. The CDR3 coding sequence is TGTGCCAGCTCACCATGGGGCCTCACAGGTAGCAATCAGCCCCAGCATTTT. It yields the protein CASSPWGLTGSNQPQHF.

V usage is TRBV21-1 and J usage is TRBJ2-7; TRBD1, as called in the table, went unchecked against the DNA. TRBV21-1 constitutes a pseudogene. This CDR3 spans 12 amino acids. The CDR3 is CASRHRTYEQYF. The CDR3 nucleotides read TGTGCCAGCCGCCACAGAACCTACGAGCAGTACTTC.

The chain uses TRBV5-5 and TRBJ1-1, with 9 bases identical to TRBD1. Germline V gene data show CDR1 as SGHKS and CDR2 as YYEKEE (reference sequence). Trimming at V came to 2 bases and at J to 4 bases, leaving 6 bases not matched to a gene. This CDR3 region has 15 residues. CDR3 nucleotide sequence: TGTGCCAGCAGCTTCCGACAGGGGGTGGGCACTGAAGCTTTCTTT. Amino acid sequence: CASSFRQGVGTEAFF.

The count of this clone is one. This chain uses TRBV5-1 with TRBJ2-1; 10 nucleotides align to TRBD1. This CDR3 spans 15 amino acids. Looked up from germline, CDR1 is SGHRS and CDR2 is YFSETQ. The junction had 4 bases not matched to a gene; V was cut back by 4 bases and J by 3 bases. In nucleotides, the CDR3 is TGCGCCAGCAGCAACCGGACAGGGGGCTACAATGAGCAGTTCTTC. Translating it yields CASSNRTGGYNEQFF.

This chain links TRBV6-5 with TRBJ2-1, with D uncertain. Germline loops: CDR1 MNHEY, CDR2 SVGAGI. V shed 5 bases and J shed 4 bases, with 9 bases lying between them. The CDR3 spans 13 residues. CDR3 sequence: CASSPINYNEQFF. In DNA form, the CDR3 reads TGTGCCAGCAGTCCGATCAATTACAATGAGCAGTTCTTC.

The chain uses TRBV4-3 and TRBJ2-6; D not resolved. V was pared by 2 bases and J by 1 base, with 9 bases between. This CDR3 has 16 residues. Germline CDR1 and CDR2: LGHNA and YSLEER. CDR3 protein: CASSQRAASGANVLTF. The CDR3 DNA is TGCGCCAGCAGCCAACGCGCAGCTTCTGGGGCCAACGTCCTGACTTTC.

V and J are TRBV19 and TRBJ2-1; 10 nucleotides line up with TRBD2. The ends lost 2 bases at V and 7 bases at J; junction bases unmatched: 11. This CDR3 spans 17 amino acids. Looked up from germline, CDR1 is LNHDA and CDR2 is SQIVND (reference sequence). The CDR3 spells CASSITVSAGGPNEQFF. The CDR3 region has the DNA TGTGCCAGTAGTATAACTGTTTCAGCGGGGGGGCCTAATGAGCAGTTCTTC. The whole variable domain, filled in from reference TRBV19 and TRBJ2-1, reads DGGITQSPKYLFRKEGQNVTLSCEQNLNHDAMYWYRQDPGQGLRLIYYSQIVNDFQKGDIAEGYSVSREKKESFPLTVTSAQKNPTAFYLCASSITVSAGGPNEQFFGPGTRLTVL.

This sequence joins TRBV11-2 and TRBJ1-2; D call uncertain. The germline CDR1 and CDR2 sequences are SGHAT and FQNNGV. V was pared by 6 bases and J by 4 bases, with 12 bases between. The CDR3 is 13 residues long. CDR3 sequence (DNA): TGTGCCAGCAGATTATCCGGGGTCTATGGCTACACCTTC. It specifies CASRLSGVYGYTF.

The rearrangement joins TRBV30 to TRBJ1-4; D is ambiguous. Trimming cost V 2 bases and J 5 bases, with 9 bases left between them. CDR1 is GTSNPN and CDR2 is SVGIG in the germline V gene (reference sequence). This CDR3 is built from 13 residues. The CDR3 region is CAWSSGPNEKLFF. The DNA of the CDR3 is TGTGCCTGGAGTTCAGGCCCAAATGAAAAACTGTTTTTT.

The chain uses TRBV6-6 and TRBJ1-5; D perhaps matches TRBD1 (6 bases). The length of the CDR3 is 14 residues. Germline loops: CDR1 MNHNY, CDR2 SVGAGI (reference sequence). Trimming removed 7 bases from V and 0 bases from J, with 10 bases in between. The CDR3 DNA is TGTGCCAGCATCCAGGGGTATAGCAATCAGCCCCAGCATTTT. Translating gives CASIQGYSNQPQHF.

V is TRBV5-1 and J is TRBJ1-1, with D perhaps matching TRBD1 (6 bases). This CDR3 is 13 amino acids long. V gave up 4 bases and J gave up 4 bases, with 11 bases separating them. The germline V gene has CDR1 SGHRS and CDR2 YFSETQ. CDR3 nucleotide sequence: TGCGCCAGCAGCCTAGGGGGGTCCACTGAAGCTTTCTTT. Its translation is CASSLGGSTEAFF.

The J gene is TRBJ2-3, the V gene TRBV9; 10 nucleotides line up with TRBD1. The CDR3 sequence is 15 residues long. V shed 2 bases, J shed 1 base, and the junction held 1 base outside the gene matches. Looked up from germline, CDR1 is SGDLS and CDR2 is YYNGEE. DNA of the CDR3: TGTGCCAGCAGCGTCGGACAGGGGGGCACAGATACGCAGTATTTT. Translated: CASSVGQGGTDTQYF.

CDR3 coding DNA: TGTGCCAGCAGTTTATCTTACCACGAGCAGTACTTC. It specifies CASSLSYHEQYF. The chain is built from TRBV28 and TRBJ2-7; D call uncertain. Between the trimmed V and J ends, which lost 1 base and 5 bases, there was a span of 6 bases. There are 12 residues in the CDR3. Per germline, CDR1 MDHEN and CDR2 SYDVKM.

The genes are TRBV27 and TRBJ1-2; tentatively, D is TRBD1 (6 bases). The germline V and J ends were trimmed by 5 bases and 5 bases, with 15 bases remaining between them. Germline-derived CDR1 and CDR2 are MNHEY and SMNVEV (reference sequence). This CDR3 is 14 amino acids long. The CDR3 DNA sequence: TGTGCCAGCAGTGCCAACAGGGTAGGATATGGCTACACCTTC. This codes for CASSANRVGYGYTF.

This clone was detected only a few times. The chain employs TRBV5-1 and TRBJ1-6, with unresolved D. V was cut by 1 base and J by 10 bases, with 9 bases left in between. CDR1 is SGHRS and CDR2 is YFSETQ in the germline V gene. The CDR3 contains 13 residues. The CDR3 protein is CASSLWARSPLHF. The CDR3 DNA follows: TGCGCCAGCAGCTTGTGGGCGAGATCACCCCTCCACTTT.